This passage covers 23 T cell receptor beta chains from one sample sequenced in a study of cytotoxic CD8 clonotypes in ibrutinib-treated CLL. Here immunoSEQ multiplex PCR was the method, and the copy in TCRdb shows in-frame clones only, minus some. The data contain about 140,000 clones, roughly 80% of them singletons. The source material was PBMCs, sampled after 12 months of ibrutinib treatment. The source is a human donor with chronic lymphocytic leukemia.

The chain links TRBV9 to TRBJ2-2; D gene uncertain. The germline V gene has CDR1 SGDLS and CDR2 YYNGEE. Trimming shortened V by 1 base and J by 5 bases, and 3 bases separated the two germline ends. The CDR3 has 12 residues. The CDR3 sequence is CASSVNTGELFF. CDR3 DNA: TGTGCCAGCAGCGTAAATACCGGGGAGCTGTTTTTT. Filled out from reference TRBV9 and TRBJ2-2, the complete variable domain reads DSGVTQTPKHLITATGQRVTLRCSPRSGDLSVYWYQQSLDQGLQFLIQYYNGEERAKGNILERFSAQQFPDLHSELNLSSLELGDSALYFCASSVNTGELFFGEGSRLTVL.

The J gene is TRBJ2-3, the V gene TRBV11-2; D remains ambiguous. Trimming left V 6 bases short and J 2 bases short, with 6 bases between. The CDR3 covers 12 residues. The germline CDR1 and CDR2 sequences are SGHAT and FQNNGV. The CDR3 spells CASREYTDTQYF. The CDR3, as DNA: TGTGCCAGCAGAGAGTACACAGATACGCAGTATTTT.

The chain combines TRBV28 with TRBJ2-5, with 9 nucleotides matching TRBD1. The V gene end was trimmed by 7 bases and the J gene end by 2 bases; junction bases not matched to a gene: 8. The CDR3 spans 15 residues. Germline-derived CDR1 and CDR2 are MDHEN and SYDVKM. DNA for the CDR3: TGTGCCAGCACATTCGGGACAGGGACGCAAGAGACCCAGTACTTC. This encodes CASTFGTGTQETQYF.

V and J are TRBV2 and TRBJ2-5; D gene ambiguous. CDR1 is SNHLY and CDR2 is FYNNEI in the germline V gene. The CDR3 runs to 14 residues. The V and J ends lost 7 bases and 0 bases respectively, with 12 bases between them. The CDR3 nucleotides read TGTGCCAGCATCGGCCGGCAAAACCAAGAGACCCAGTACTTC. Its translation is CASIGRQNQETQYF.

V gene TRBV10-3 combines with J gene TRBJ2-7, with 8 bases identical to TRBD1. This CDR3 is built from 14 residues. Germline loops: CDR1 ENHRY, CDR2 SYGVKD. V lost 2 bases, J lost 2 bases, and 2 bases stayed unmatched. CDR3 DNA: TGTGCCATCAGTGAGGGACAGGGACCCTACGAGCAGTACTTC. This sequence encodes CAISEGQGPYEQYF.

The rearrangement links TRBV2 to TRBJ2-7, with D possibly matching TRBD1 (5 bases). The V gene lost 7 bases and the J gene lost 2 bases, with 9 bases spanning the gap. The CDR3 is 12 residues long. Germline V lookup: CDR1 SNHLY, CDR2 FYNNEI. CDR3 DNA: TGTGCCAGCACAGGGTACACCTACGAGCAGTACTTC. Protein sequence: CASTGYTYEQYF.

This clone came up once. The V gene is TRBV9, the J gene TRBJ2-7, with 7 bases that match TRBD1. Trimming took 2 bases from V and 2 from J; bases not matched to a gene: 4. This CDR3 has 14 amino acids. Germline values: CDR1 SGDLS, CDR2 YYNGEE. Written as DNA, the CDR3 is TGTGCCAGCAGCGTCGGACAGGTAACCTACGAGCAGTACTTC. Its protein is CASSVGQVTYEQYF.

This chain links TRBV5-6 with TRBJ1-1; D unresolved. V lost 0 bases to trimming and J lost 3 bases, with 12 bases between them. The CDR3 runs to 15 residues. CDR1 and CDR2 (germline): SGHDT, YYEEEE. In nucleotides, the CDR3 is TGTGCCAGCAGCTTGGGACGGAAAAGGGACACTGAAGCTTTCTTT. Residues: CASSLGRKRDTEAFF.

The chain recombines TRBV18 with TRBJ2-1; the D is unclear. V lost 1 base and J lost 0, with 4 bases in between. From germline, CDR1 is KGHSH and CDR2 LQKENI. CDR3 length equals 14 residues. As DNA, the CDR3 is TGTGCCAGCTCACCACTGAGCTCCTACAATGAGCAGTTCTTC. Translating gives CASSPLSSYNEQFF.

The chain is built from TRBV5-1 and TRBJ1-1; D remains ambiguous. The CDR3 totals 15 residues. The V end was cut by 3 bases, the J end by 2 bases, with 14 bases between. The germline V gene has CDR1 SGHRS and CDR2 YFSETQ. Written as DNA, the CDR3 is TGCGCCAGCAGCTCAGACGGACTAAGAAACACTGAAGCTTTCTTT. Translated, it gives CASSSDGLRNTEAFF.

This chain joins TRBV30 and TRBJ2-7; 8 nucleotides align to TRBD2. This CDR3 has 14 residues. Germline trimming cut 0 bases from V and 3 bases from J; bases unmatched to any gene: 4. Germline V CDR1 and CDR2: GTSNPN, SVGIG (reference sequence). The chain's CDR3 is CAWSVLGTSYEQYF. As DNA, the CDR3 is TGTGCCTGGAGTGTACTCGGGACTAGCTACGAGCAGTACTTC.

The rearrangement joins TRBV28 to TRBJ2-1; 8 bases agree with TRBD1. The CDR3 is 17 residues long. CDR1 is MDHEN, CDR2 SYDVKM, per germline. V dropped 3 bases and J dropped 8; count of bases not matched to a gene: 15. As DNA, the CDR3 is TGTGCCAGCAGTTTTATTTCGCGGCTTACAGGGGGGTATGAGCAGTTCTTC. Protein product: CASSFISRLTGGYEQFF.

The chain uses TRBV6-1 and TRBJ1-1; a possible D gene is TRBD1 (5 bases). Germline-derived CDR1 and CDR2 are MNHNS and SASEGT. Between the trimmed V and J ends, which lost 2 bases and 6 bases, there was a span of 10 bases. The length of the CDR3 is 13 residues. The DNA for the CDR3 is TGTGCCAGCAGTGAAAGCGGGGGGGCTGAAGCTTTCTTT. It is translated as CASSESGGAEAFF.

The V call is TRBV5-8, the J call TRBJ2-7; the match to TRBD1 covers 8 bases. This CDR3 comprises 15 residues. V lost 2 bases to trimming and J lost 5 bases; unmatched junction nucleotides: 9. Germline CDR1 reads SGHTS; CDR2 reads YDEGEE. CDR3 sequence reads: CASSFYRTGINEQYF. DNA of the CDR3: TGTGCCAGCAGCTTCTACCGGACAGGGATCAACGAGCAGTACTTC.

V and J are TRBV5-1 and TRBJ1-1; TRBD1 aligns across 9 bases. The germline V gene encodes CDR1 SGHRS and CDR2 YFSETQ. Trimming took 0 bases from V and 1 from J; bases not matched to a gene: 7. The CDR3 is made up of 17 amino acids. This CDR3 is CASSLGQGEGPNTEAFF. DNA for the CDR3: TGCGCCAGCAGCTTGGGACAGGGGGAAGGGCCGAACACTGAAGCTTTCTTT.

This chain joins TRBV10-3 and TRBJ2-3; TRBD1 aligns across 10 bases. Unmatched junction bases numbered 7, after V lost 10 bases and J lost 6 bases. Germline CDR1 is ENHRY and CDR2 is SYGVKD. CDR3 length: 13 residues. This CDR3 reads CATRETGGDTQYF. DNA of the CDR3: TGTGCCACCCGGGAGACAGGGGGCGATACGCAGTATTTT.

The rearrangement uses TRBV21-1 and TRBJ1-5. TRBV21-1 is listed as a pseudogene. The CDR3 runs 15 residues. CDR3 sequence reads: CASSAREGRGQPQHF. CDR3 nucleotide sequence: TGTGCCAGCAGCGCTCGTGAGGGGCGGGGTCAGCCCCAGCATTTT.

The chain carries TRBV7-3 and TRBJ2-7; 7 nucleotides align to TRBD2. The CDR3 has 13 residues. In germline, CDR1 is SGHTA, CDR2 FQGTGA. Losses at the gene ends were 5 bases for V and 5 bases for J; bases not matched to a gene: 6. This CDR3 reads CASSPGGMDEQYF. The CDR3 bases are TGTGCCAGCAGCCCGGGGGGTATGGACGAGCAGTACTTC.

The V and J genes are TRBV27 and TRBJ2-7, with TRBD1 matching 7 bases. The CDR3 loop spans 15 amino acids. The V gene's germline CDR1 is MNHEY and CDR2 SMNVEV (reference sequence). Trimming at V came to 6 bases and at J to 4 bases, leaving 12 bases not matched to a gene. CDR3 nucleotide sequence: TGTGCCAGCAGCCAACGACAGGGTCTGGGGTACGAGCAGTACTTC. Protein sequence: CASSQRQGLGYEQYF.

Here the CDR3 DNA reads TGTGCCAGCAGCCCGACGAATTCGGGCACAGATACGCAGTATTTT. Amino acid sequence: CASSPTNSGTDTQYF. V usage is TRBV27 and J usage is TRBJ2-3; no clear D gene. This CDR3 contains 15 residues. V lost 6 bases, J lost 1 base, and 14 bases lay in between. CDR1 and CDR2 (germline): MNHEY, SMNVEV (reference sequence).

The chain links TRBV6-5 to TRBJ2-2; no firm D call. The CDR3 extends over 12 amino acids. Between the trimmed V and J ends, which lost 2 bases and 6 bases, there was a span of 4 bases. From germline, CDR1 is MNHEY and CDR2 SVGAGI. Written as DNA, the CDR3 is TGTGCCAGCAGTTACCCCGCCGGGGAGCTGTTTTTT. This codes for CASSYPAGELFF.

The chain is built from TRBV6-6 and TRBJ1-2, with D possibly matching TRBD1 (6 bases). Germline values: CDR1 MNHNY, CDR2 SVGAGI (reference sequence). The ends were cut back, 8 bases at V and 0 bases at J, with 16 bases in the middle. This CDR3 contains 15 residues. The CDR3 region is CASSTWDKTNYGYTF. In DNA form, the CDR3 reads TGTGCCAGCTCAACTTGGGACAAAACTAACTATGGCTACACCTTC.

The V gene is TRBV6-8, the J gene TRBJ1-3; 10 bases match TRBD1. V lost 9 bases and J lost 1; bases outside the gene matches: 9. Per germline, CDR1 MNHGY and CDR2 SAAAGT. The CDR3 loop spans 16 amino acids. This chain's CDR3 is CASSLGQGDSGNTIYF. The CDR3 nucleotides read TGTGCCAGTAGCCTCGGACAGGGGGATTCTGGAAACACCATATATTTT.